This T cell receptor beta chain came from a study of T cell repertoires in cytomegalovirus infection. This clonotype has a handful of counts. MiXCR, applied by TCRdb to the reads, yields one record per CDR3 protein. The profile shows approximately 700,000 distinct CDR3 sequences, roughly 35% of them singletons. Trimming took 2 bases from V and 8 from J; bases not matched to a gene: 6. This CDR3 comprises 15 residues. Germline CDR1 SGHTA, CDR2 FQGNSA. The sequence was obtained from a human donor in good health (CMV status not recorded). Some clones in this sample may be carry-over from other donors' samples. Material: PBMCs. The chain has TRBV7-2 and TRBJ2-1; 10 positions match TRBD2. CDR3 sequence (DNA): TGTGCCAGCAGCTTACTAGCGGGAGTTGGGGATGAGCAGTTCTTC. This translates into CASSLLAGVGDEQFF. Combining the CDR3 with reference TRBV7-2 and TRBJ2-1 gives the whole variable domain GAGVSQSPSNKVTEKGKDVELRCDPISGHTALYWYRQSLGQGLEFLIYFQGNSAPDKSGLPSDRFSAERTGGSVSTLTIQRTQQEDSAVYLCASSLLAGVGDEQFFGPGTRLTVL.